The rows below give T cell receptor beta chains drawn from one sample of a study of cytomegalovirus exposure and HLA in healthy donors. Some clones are missing from TCRdb's copy, which holds only in-frame ones; the method was immunoSEQ multiplex PCR. This table has under 150,000 clones, around 86% appearing once. The sample comprised PBMCs. The receptors derive from a man aged 18-30 years in good health and CMV-seronegative. Each CDR3 is given with its conserved first and last residue. A D gene is named only where the DNA matches it firmly. Only some rows state a clone size, as once, few, many or a class for expanded clones.

clone_size	v_call	d_call	j_call	cdr3_nt	cdr3_aa
.	TRBV7-9	TRBD1	TRBJ1-5	TGTGCCAGCAGCCCAACAGGGGGCGCGGGGCAGCCCCAGCATTTT	CASSPTGGAGQPQHF
.	TRBV6-5	.	TRBJ1-2	TGTGCCAGCAGTTTAGGAGCTAACTATGGCTACACCTTC	CASSLGANYGYTF
.	TRBV4-1	TRBD1	TRBJ2-3	TGCGCCAGCAGCCAGGAGACAGGGTCAGATACGCAGTATTTT	CASSQETGSDTQYF
.	TRBV7-9	.	TRBJ2-7	TGTGCCAGCAGCTTAGGCAGGGACACCTACGAGCAGTACTTC	CASSLGRDTYEQYF
.	TRBV6-5	TRBD1	TRBJ2-7	TGTGCCAGCAGTTACGTGCCGGACAGGTCTAACGAGCAGTACTTC	CASSYVPDRSNEQYF
.	TRBV5-1	.	TRBJ2-7	TGCGCCAGCAGCAGAAAAGGGGATTCGAACGAGCAGTACTTC	CASSRKGDSNEQYF
.	TRBV28	TRBD1	TRBJ1-1	TGTGCCAGCAGCCTATTCAGGGGGGCGGCTGAAGCTTTCTTT	CASSLFRGAAEAFF
.	TRBV6-1	TRBD1	TRBJ2-7	TGTGCCAGCAGTGAATACAGGGGCTCCTACGAGCAGTACTTC	CASSEYRGSYEQYF
.	TRBV28	.	TRBJ1-4	TGTGCCAGCACCCCCGGTGAAAAACTGTTTTTT	CASTPGEKLFF
.	TRBV4-3	TRBD1	TRBJ2-7	TGCGCCAGCAGCCAGTCGGTTCAGGGGGCGCCGGACGAGCAGTACTTC	CASSQSVQGAPDEQYF
.	TRBV13	TRBD1	TRBJ1-6	TGTGCCAGCAGCTTAATCACAGGGGATTCACCCCTCCACTTT	CASSLITGDSPLHF
.	TRBV28	.	TRBJ1-5	TGTGCCAGCAGTCTCCTTGAGGGGCCCCAGCATTTT	CASSLLEGPQHF
.	TRBV27	TRBD2	TRBJ2-1	TGTGCCAGCAGAGCGGGGGGGCCAGCCTCCTACAATGAGCAGTTCTTC	CASRAGGPASYNEQFF
.	TRBV19	.	TRBJ2-5	TGTGCCAGTAGTATTCGACGGGGCCAAGAGACCCAGTACTTC	CASSIRRGQETQYF
few	TRBV7-9	.	TRBJ1-2	TGTGCCAGCAGCTTGGTTGGGCCCCAATATGGCTACACCTTC	CASSLVGPQYGYTF
few	TRBV18	.	TRBJ1-2	TGTGCCAGCTCACCGCGAAACTATGGCTACACCTTC	CASSPRNYGYTF
.	TRBV7-2	TRBD1	TRBJ1-1	TGTGCCAGCAGCTTAACACAGGGGGTTACTGAAGCTTTCTTT	CASSLTQGVTEAFF
.	TRBV7-3	TRBD1	TRBJ2-1	TGTGCCAGCACCTCAACAGGGGGCATCGGGAATGAGCAGTTCTTC	CASTSTGGIGNEQFF
.	TRBV5-4	TRBD1	TRBJ1-1	TGTGCCAGCAGCTCCGGGCGAGGGGGCAGGTACACTGAAGCTTTCTTT	CASSSGRGGRYTEAFF
few	TRBV7-8	TRBD1	TRBJ2-7	TGTGCCAGCAGCTTAAGCTGGACAGGGTCCGGCGAGCAGTACTTC	CASSLSWTGSGEQYF
once	TRBV2	.	TRBJ1-5	TGTGCCAGTACAGGGTCGAACAATCAGCCCCAGCATTTT	CASTGSNNQPQHF
.	TRBV19	.	TRBJ1-5	TGTGCCAGTAGTATCCGCAGGCACAATCAGCCCCAGCATTTT	CASSIRRHNQPQHF
.	TRBV9	TRBD1	TRBJ1-5	TGTGCCAGCAGCGCTACCGGGACAGGGGGAAAAGGGGCCCAGCATTTT	CASSATGTGGKGAQHF
.	TRBV7-9	.	TRBJ1-2	TGTGCCAGCAGCTTAGGTCCCTCCTCGGGCTACACCTTC	CASSLGPSSGYTF
.	TRBV6-1	TRBD1	TRBJ1-6	TGTGCCAGCATGTCCCGGGACAGGGATACGGCCCTCCACTTT	CASMSRDRDTALHF
few	TRBV4-2	TRBD1	TRBJ1-1	TGTGCCAGCAGCCCAGAGACAGGGACGCCGGAAGCTTTCTTT	CASSPETGTPEAFF
.	TRBV6-5	.	TRBJ2-7	TGTGCCAGCAGTTACTCGAGAGTATTAGCCTACGAGCAGTACTTC	CASSYSRVLAYEQYF
few	TRBV30	TRBD1	TRBJ1-3	TGTGCCTGGAGCCGGACAGGGCGCTCTGGAAACACCATATATTTT	CAWSRTGRSGNTIYF
once	TRBV30	.	TRBJ1-1	TGTGCCTGGAGTCTCGGACTGGGGAACACTGAAGCTTTCTTT	CAWSLGLGNTEAFF
.	TRBV5-6	TRBD1	TRBJ1-6	TGTGCCAGCAGGAGGCGGGGACAGGGAATCCCACCCCTCCACTTT	CASRRRGQGIPPLHF
.	TRBV7-2	TRBD1	TRBJ2-1	TGTGCCAGCAGCACCGGGACAGGGACCTACAATGAGCAGTTCTTC	CASSTGTGTYNEQFF
.	TRBV7-9	.	TRBJ1-1	TGTGCCAGCACCCCAGGGAACACTGAAGCTTTCTTT	CASTPGNTEAFF
.	TRBV4-1	.	TRBJ1-5	TGCGCCAGCAGCCAAGGGAGAATTAGCAATCAGCCCCAGCATTTT	CASSQGRISNQPQHF
.	TRBV29-1	.	TRBJ1-4	TGCAGCGTCGCCGGGGAGGACGCAGTTAATAATGAAAAACTGTTTTTT	CSVAGEDAVNNEKLFF
.	TRBV19	.	TRBJ2-1	TGTGCCAGTAGAGGGTTGCGGGTCTTCGGGAACAATGAGCAGTTCTTC	CASRGLRVFGNNEQFF
.	TRBV6-1	.	TRBJ1-1	TGTGCCAGCAGACTATTTCGGGATCGCGAAAGAGCTTTCTTT	CASRLFRDRERAFF
.	TRBV6-1	TRBD1	TRBJ1-6	TGTGCCAGCAGTGCCCAAACAGGGGACAATTCACCCCTCCACTTT	CASSAQTGDNSPLHF
.	TRBV28	.	TRBJ1-2	TGTGCCAGCAGTTTACGGGGGGCAAACTATGGCTACACCTTC	CASSLRGANYGYTF
.	TRBV7-6	TRBD1	TRBJ1-1	TGTGCCAGCAGCAAGGACAGGAAAACTTTCGGAACTGAAGCTTTCTTT	CASSKDRKTFGTEAFF
.	TRBV7-9	.	TRBJ2-4	TGTGCCAGCAGCCTAGGTACAGGGTTGGCCAAAAACATTCAGTACTTC	CASSLGTGLAKNIQYF
.	TRBV4-1	.	TRBJ1-1	TGCGCCAGCAGCCAACGGAGGGATGTGAACACTGAAGCTTTCTTT	CASSQRRDVNTEAFF
once	TRBV30	TRBD1	TRBJ1-6	TGTGCCTGCTTGGGACAGCCAAATTCACCCCTCCACTTT	CACLGQPNSPLHF
.	TRBV18	.	TRBJ1-1	TGTGCCAGCTCACCACCGGGGAGGAAAGCTTTCTTT	CASSPPGRKAFF
.	TRBV7-8	.	TRBJ1-1	TGTGCCAGCAGCTCAGCGGGAGTTTTAAAAACTCCGAACACTGAAGCTTTCTTT	CASSSAGVLKTPNTEAFF
.	TRBV7-2	.	TRBJ2-3	TGTGCCAGCAGCCCAGGGGGGGATACGCAGTATTTT	CASSPGGDTQYF
.	TRBV5-1	.	TRBJ2-7	TGCGCCAGCAGGGCGGGCTCCTACGAGCAGTACTTC	CASRAGSYEQYF
.	TRBV2	TRBD1	TRBJ2-3	TGTGCCAGCAGCGACCCGGACAGGGGAGTTTTT	CASSDPDRGVF
.	TRBV6-1	.	TRBJ1-4	TGTGCCAGCAGTGAATGGGAGGAGAATGAAAAACTGTTTTTT	CASSEWEENEKLFF
.	TRBV18	.	TRBJ2-2	TGTGCCAGCTCACCACTAGCAGGGTTTGTCGGAAACACCGGGGAGCTGTTTTTT	CASSPLAGFVGNTGELFF